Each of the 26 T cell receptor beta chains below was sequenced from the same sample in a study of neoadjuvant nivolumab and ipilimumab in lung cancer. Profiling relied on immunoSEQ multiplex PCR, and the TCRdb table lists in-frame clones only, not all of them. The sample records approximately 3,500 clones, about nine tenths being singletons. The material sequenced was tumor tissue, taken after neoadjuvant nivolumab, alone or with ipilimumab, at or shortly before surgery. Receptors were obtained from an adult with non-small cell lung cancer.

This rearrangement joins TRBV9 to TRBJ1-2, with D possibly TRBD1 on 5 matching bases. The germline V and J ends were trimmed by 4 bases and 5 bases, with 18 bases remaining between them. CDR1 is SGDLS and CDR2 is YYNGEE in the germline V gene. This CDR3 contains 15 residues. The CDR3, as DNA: TGTGCCAGCAGCCCCCGCCCCGGGGCGGGATATGGCTACACCTTC. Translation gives CASSPRPGAGYGYTF.

The CDR3 reads CASSPQRIGILNQPQHF. CDR3 sequence (DNA): TGTGCCAGCTCACCACAAAGAATTGGGATTTTGAATCAGCCCCAGCATTTT. The chain combines TRBV18 with TRBJ1-5; D remains ambiguous. Germline values: CDR1 KGHSH, CDR2 LQKENI. V was pared by 1 base and J by 4 bases, with 17 bases between. The CDR3 totals 17 residues.

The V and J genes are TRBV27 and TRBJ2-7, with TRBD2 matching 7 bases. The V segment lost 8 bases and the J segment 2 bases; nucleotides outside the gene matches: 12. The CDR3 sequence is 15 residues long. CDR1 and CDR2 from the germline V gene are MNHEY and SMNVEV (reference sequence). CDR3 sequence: CASGALGGGAYEQYF. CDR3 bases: TGTGCCAGCGGGGCCCTGGGGGGGGGTGCCTACGAGCAGTACTTC.

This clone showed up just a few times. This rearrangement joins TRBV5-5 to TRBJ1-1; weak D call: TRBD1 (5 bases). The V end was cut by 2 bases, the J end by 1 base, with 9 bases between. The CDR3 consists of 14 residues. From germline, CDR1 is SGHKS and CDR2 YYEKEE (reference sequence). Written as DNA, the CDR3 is TGTGCCAGCAGCTTTCGACAGACGAACACTGAAGCTTTCTTT. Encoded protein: CASSFRQTNTEAFF.

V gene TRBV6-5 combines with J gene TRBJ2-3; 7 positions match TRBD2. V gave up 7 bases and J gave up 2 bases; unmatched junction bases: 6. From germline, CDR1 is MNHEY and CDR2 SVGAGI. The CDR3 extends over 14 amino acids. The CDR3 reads CASTSGGFTDTQYF. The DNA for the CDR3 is TGTGCCAGCACCTCCGGGGGGTTCACAGATACGCAGTATTTT.

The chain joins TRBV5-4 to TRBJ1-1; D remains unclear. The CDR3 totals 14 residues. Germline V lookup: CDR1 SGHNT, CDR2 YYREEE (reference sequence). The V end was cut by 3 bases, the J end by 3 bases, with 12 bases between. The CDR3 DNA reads TGTGCCAGCAGCTCGACAAACGGATACACTGAAGCTTTCTTT. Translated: CASSSTNGYTEAFF.

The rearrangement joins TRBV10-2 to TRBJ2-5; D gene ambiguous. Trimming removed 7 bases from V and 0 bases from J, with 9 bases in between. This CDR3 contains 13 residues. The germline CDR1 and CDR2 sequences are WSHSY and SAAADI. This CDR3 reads CASKQTYQETQYF. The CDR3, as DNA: TGCGCCAGCAAACAAACCTACCAAGAGACCCAGTACTTC.

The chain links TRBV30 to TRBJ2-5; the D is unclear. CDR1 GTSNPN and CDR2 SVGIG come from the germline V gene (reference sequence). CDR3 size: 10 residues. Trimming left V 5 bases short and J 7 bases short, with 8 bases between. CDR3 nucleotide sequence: TGTGCCTGGGGGCTCGGGACCCAGTACTTC. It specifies CAWGLGTQYF. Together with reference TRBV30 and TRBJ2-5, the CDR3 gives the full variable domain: SQTIHQWPATLVQPVGSPLSLECTVEGTSNPNLYWYRQAAGRGLQLLFYSVGIGQISSEVPQNLSASRPQDRQFILSSKKLLLSDSGFYLCAWGLGTQYFGPGTRLLVL.

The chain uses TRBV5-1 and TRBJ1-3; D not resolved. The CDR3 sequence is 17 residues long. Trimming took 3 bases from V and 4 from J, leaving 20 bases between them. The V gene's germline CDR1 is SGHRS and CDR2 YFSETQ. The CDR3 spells CASSSEDGSLGGNTIYF. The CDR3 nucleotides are TGCGCCAGCAGCTCCGAGGACGGAAGCCTGGGAGGAAACACCATATATTTT.

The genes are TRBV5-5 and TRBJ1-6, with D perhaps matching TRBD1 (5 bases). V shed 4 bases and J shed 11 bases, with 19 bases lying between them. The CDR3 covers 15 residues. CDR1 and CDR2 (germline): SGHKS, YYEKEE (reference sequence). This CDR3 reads CASSPGTIGSTPLHF. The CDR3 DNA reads TGTGCCAGCAGCCCGGGGACTATTGGATCTACACCCCTCCACTTT.

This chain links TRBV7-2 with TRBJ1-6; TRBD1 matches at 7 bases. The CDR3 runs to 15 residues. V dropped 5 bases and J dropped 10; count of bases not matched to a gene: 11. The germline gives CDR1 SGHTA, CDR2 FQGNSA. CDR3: CASSPKTGTESPLHF. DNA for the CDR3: TGTGCCAGCAGCCCGAAGACAGGGACGGAATCACCCCTCCACTTT.

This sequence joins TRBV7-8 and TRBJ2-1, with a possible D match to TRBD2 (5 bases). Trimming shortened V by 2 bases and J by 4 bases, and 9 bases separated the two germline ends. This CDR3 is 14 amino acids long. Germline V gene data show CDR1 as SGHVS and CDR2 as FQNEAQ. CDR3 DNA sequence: TGTGCCAGCAGCTTATCTGGGAGTTACAATGAGCAGTTCTTC. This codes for CASSLSGSYNEQFF.

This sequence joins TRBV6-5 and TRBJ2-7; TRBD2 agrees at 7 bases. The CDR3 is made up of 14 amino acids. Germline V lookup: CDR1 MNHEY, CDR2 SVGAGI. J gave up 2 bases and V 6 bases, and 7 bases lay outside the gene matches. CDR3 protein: CASSLVGGTYEQYF. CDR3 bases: TGTGCCAGCAGCCTAGTGGGAGGGACCTACGAGCAGTACTTC.

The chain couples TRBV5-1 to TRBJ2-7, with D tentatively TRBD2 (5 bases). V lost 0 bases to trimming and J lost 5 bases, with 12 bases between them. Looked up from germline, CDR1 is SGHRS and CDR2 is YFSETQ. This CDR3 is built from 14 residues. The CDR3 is CASSLDPGRDEQYF. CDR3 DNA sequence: TGCGCCAGCAGCTTGGATCCGGGAAGGGACGAGCAGTACTTC.

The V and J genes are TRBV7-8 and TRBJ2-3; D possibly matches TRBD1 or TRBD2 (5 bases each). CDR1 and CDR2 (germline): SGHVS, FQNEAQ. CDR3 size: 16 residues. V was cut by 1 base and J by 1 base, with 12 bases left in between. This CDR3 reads CASSLVEGMGTDTQYF. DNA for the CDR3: TGTGCCAGCAGCTTAGTTGAGGGGATGGGCACAGATACGCAGTATTTT.

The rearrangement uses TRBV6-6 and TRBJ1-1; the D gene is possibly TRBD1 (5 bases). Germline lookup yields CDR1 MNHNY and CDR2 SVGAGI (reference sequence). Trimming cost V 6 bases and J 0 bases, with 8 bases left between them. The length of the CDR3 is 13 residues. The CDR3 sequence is CASSVQVNTEAFF. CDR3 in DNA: TGTGCCAGCAGCGTACAGGTGAACACTGAAGCTTTCTTT.

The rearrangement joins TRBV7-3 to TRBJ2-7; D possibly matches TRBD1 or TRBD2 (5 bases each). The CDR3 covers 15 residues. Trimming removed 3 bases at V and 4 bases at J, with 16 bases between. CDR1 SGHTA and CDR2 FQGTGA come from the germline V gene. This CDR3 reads CASSLGAGTGYEQYF. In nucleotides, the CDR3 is TGTGCCAGCAGCTTGGGTGCAGGGACGGGTTACGAGCAGTACTTC.

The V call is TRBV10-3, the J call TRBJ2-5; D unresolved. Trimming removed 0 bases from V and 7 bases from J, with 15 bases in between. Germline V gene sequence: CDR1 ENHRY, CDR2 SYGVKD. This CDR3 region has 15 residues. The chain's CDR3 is CAISESLNHLGTQYF. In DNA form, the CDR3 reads TGTGCCATCAGTGAGTCCTTGAATCACCTCGGGACCCAGTACTTC.

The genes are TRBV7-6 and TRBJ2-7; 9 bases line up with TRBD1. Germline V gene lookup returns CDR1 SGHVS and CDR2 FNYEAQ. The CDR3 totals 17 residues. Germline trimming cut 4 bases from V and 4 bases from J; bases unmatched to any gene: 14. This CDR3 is CASSSSPTGGVVYEQYF. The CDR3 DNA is TGTGCCAGCAGCTCCTCCCCGACAGGGGGAGTTGTATACGAGCAGTACTTC. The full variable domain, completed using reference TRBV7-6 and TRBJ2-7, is GAGVSQSPRYKVTKRGQDVALRCDPISGHVSLYWYRQALGQGPEFLTYFNYEAQQDKSGLPNDRFSAERPEGSISTLTIQRTEQRDSAMYRCASSSSPTGGVVYEQYFGPGTRLTVT.

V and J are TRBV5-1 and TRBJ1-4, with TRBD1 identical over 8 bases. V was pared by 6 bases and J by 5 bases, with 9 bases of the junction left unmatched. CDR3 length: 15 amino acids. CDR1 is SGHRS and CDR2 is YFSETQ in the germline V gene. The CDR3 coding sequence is TGCGCCAGCAACTCCGGACAGGGCGTGAATGAAAAACTGTTTTTT. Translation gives CASNSGQGVNEKLFF. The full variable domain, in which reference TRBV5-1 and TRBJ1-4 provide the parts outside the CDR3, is KAGVTQTPRYLIKTRGQQVTLSCSPISGHRSVSWYQQTPGQGLQFLFEYFSETQRNKGNFPGRFSGRQFSNSRSEMNVSTLELGDSALYLCASNSGQGVNEKLFFGSGTQLSVL.

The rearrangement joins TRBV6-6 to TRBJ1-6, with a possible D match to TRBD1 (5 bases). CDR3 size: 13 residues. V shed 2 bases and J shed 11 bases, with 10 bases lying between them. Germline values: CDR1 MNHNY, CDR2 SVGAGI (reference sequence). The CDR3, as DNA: TGTGCCAGCAGTTACCCCACAGGTCCACCCCTCCACTTT. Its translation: CASSYPTGPPLHF.

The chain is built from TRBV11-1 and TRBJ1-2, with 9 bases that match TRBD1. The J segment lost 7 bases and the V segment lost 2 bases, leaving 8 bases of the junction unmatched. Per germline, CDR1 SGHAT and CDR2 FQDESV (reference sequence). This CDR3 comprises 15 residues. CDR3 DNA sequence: TGTGCCAGCAGCTTACGGCCGGGACAGGGAGGTGGCTACACCTTC. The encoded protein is CASSLRPGQGGGYTF.

The CDR3 DNA reads as TGTGCCATCAGTGAGTCGTTGGGGGTAGCGGGGGGCCGGAGCGTATTGGACATTCAGTACTTC. It codes for CAISESLGVAGGRSVLDIQYF. This rearrangement joins TRBV10-3 to TRBJ2-4; 10 bases agree with TRBD2. V trimming: 0 bases; J trimming: 8 bases; junction bases outside the gene matches: 22. CDR3 size: 21 residues. Germline V CDR1 and CDR2: ENHRY, SYGVKD.

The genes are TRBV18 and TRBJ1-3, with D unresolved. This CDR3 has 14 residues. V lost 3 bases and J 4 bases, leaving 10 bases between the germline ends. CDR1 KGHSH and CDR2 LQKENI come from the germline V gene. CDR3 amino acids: CASSPSGSGNTIYF. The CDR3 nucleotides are TGTGCCAGCTCACCTTCAGGATCCGGAAACACCATATATTTT.

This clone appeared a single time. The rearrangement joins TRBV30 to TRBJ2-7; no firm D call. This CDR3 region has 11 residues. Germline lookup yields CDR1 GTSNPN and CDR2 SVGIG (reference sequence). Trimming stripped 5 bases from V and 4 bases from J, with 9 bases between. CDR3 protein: CAWGLGYEQYF. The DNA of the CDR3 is TGTGCCTGGGGTCTGGGATACGAGCAGTACTTC.

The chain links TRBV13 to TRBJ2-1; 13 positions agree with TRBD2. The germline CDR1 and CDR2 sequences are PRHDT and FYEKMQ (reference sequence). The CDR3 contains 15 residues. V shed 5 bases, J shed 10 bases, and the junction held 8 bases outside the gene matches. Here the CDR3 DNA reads TGTGCCAGCAGCGCTGGGGGGACTAGCGGGGTAGAGCAGTTCTTC. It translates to CASSAGGTSGVEQFF.